The entry below gives a single T cell receptor (beta chain) sequence along with its context. What it binds is not known. V lost 1 base and J lost 6, with 22 bases in between. The CDR3 extends over 18 amino acids. CDR1 and CDR2 (germline): SGHDT, YYEEEE. This sample is drawn from a study of T cell repertoires in cytomegalovirus infection. Overall study results and limits: The study identified carriers of CMV plus the relevant HLA from cumulative public TCR beta family frequency. The ex vivo response showed dominance by HLA-C-restricted CMV-specific TCR beta clonotypes.

TCRdb reprocessed the reads with MiXCR, giving one entry per CDR3 protein. The table lists 84,000 or so distinct CDR3 sequences, 40% to 50% of them singletons, with over 85% in the top ten. The sequenced sample was CD8+ T cells from cultured PBMCs, obtained from culture after CMV antigen stimulation. This chain joins TRBV5-6 and TRBJ2-2; D is ambiguous. The sequence was collected from a human donor in good health (CMV status not recorded). Some clones in this sample may be carry-over from other donors' samples. The CDR3 spells CASSLFLGSAYLAGELFF. Here the CDR3 DNA reads TGTGCCAGCAGCTTGTTTCTGGGTTCAGCGTATCTGGCCGGGGAGCTGTTTTTT.